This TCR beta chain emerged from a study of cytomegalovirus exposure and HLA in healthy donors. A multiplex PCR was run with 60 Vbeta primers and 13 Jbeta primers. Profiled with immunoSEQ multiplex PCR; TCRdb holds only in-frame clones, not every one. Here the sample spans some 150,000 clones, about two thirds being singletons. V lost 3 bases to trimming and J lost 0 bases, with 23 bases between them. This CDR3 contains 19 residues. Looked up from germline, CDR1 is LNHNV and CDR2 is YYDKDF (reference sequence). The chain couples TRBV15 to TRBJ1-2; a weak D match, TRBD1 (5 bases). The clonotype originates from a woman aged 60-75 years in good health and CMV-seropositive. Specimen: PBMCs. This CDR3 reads CATSRGIIGTPQANYGYTF. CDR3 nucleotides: TGTGCCACCAGCAGGGGTATCATCGGGACTCCTCAAGCTAACTATGGCTACACCTTC.